This paragraph reports one TCR beta chain. No antigen is known for it. This table comes from immunoSEQ multiplex PCR, and its TCRdb copy is limited to in-frame clones, with some not included. The repertoire holds about 330,000 clones, with about 90% as singletons. The sample is drawn from a study of cytomegalovirus exposure and HLA in healthy donors. Study-wide findings and caveats: In vitro assays verified that three CMV-associated chains recognized CMV antigens specifically. Reportedly, cytomegalovirus status was diagnosed with high sensitivity and specificity.

Per the germline V gene, CDR1 is SGHRS and CDR2 is YFSETQ. This CDR3 has 15 residues. V dropped 0 bases and J dropped 3 bases, with 10 bases sitting between them. Sequencing input: PBMCs. The chain couples TRBV5-1 to TRBJ1-3, with a weak D call TRBD1 (5 bases). The sequence was obtained from a woman in her twenties or thirties in good health and CMV-seropositive. The CDR3 coding sequence is TGCGCCAGCAGCTTGGATGGGGGAAGTGGAAACACCATATATTTT. Its translation is CASSLDGGSGNTIYF.